This T cell receptor (beta chain) appears in the sequencing data of a study of blood T cell repertoires in COVID-19. Assay: immunoSEQ multiplex PCR; the TCRdb copy retains only in-frame clones and omits some. Of around 200,000 clones listed, 75% to 85% were seen once; the top ten hold nearly 7.5%. The specimen sequenced was PBMCs or T cells enriched from blood (not recorded which). The clonotype comes from a woman between 40 and 55 years old with acute COVID-19.

CDR3 protein: CATSRDPGQYNSPLHF. CDR3 nucleotide sequence: TGTGCCACCAGCAGGGATCCGGGACAGTATAATTCACCCCTCCACTTT. This chain links TRBV15 with TRBJ1-6; 7 bases match TRBD1. The CDR3 has 16 residues. Germline CDR1 is LNHNV and CDR2 is YYDKDF (reference sequence). The V and J ends lost 3 bases and 4 bases, in that order; junction bases with no gene match: 6.